This T cell receptor beta chain originates from a study of vaccination and CD4 T cells after COVID-19. The overall study: In the convalescent group, nasal swab PCR was SARS-CoV-2 positive; some 10 cases were mild and one severe. Following dose two, a median around 70 days (range 14 to 241) passed before post-vaccine samples were taken.

MiXCR was run by TCRdb on the PCR reads, yielding one entry per CDR3 protein. This table has approximately 19,000 distinct CDR3 sequences, approximately 60% appearing once. Concerning this clonotype itself: Antigen unknown.

Study results and caveats: Of the reactive clones in convalescent patients, a median roughly 88% showed up only post-vaccination.

Germline V gene sequence: CDR1 MDHEN, CDR2 SYDVKM. The CDR3 has 17 amino acids. With 8 bases clipped from V and 7 bases from J, the junction kept 19 bases outside the gene matches. Sequencing used CD4+ T cells from blood, obtained after SARS-CoV-2 vaccination. The chain uses TRBV28 and TRBJ1-5; the match to TRBD1 covers 8 bases. The receptor was derived from a human donor who had recovered from COVID-19. The CDR3 here is CASAPYKNQGARQPQHF. DNA of the CDR3: TGTGCCAGCGCCCCCTACAAGAATCAGGGGGCGCGACAGCCCCAGCATTTT.